These 24 T cell receptor beta chains share one sample of origin, sequenced in a study of blood T cells in healthy people across ages. Together with a sample-barcoded 5' primer, a J-beta primer mix was included in a second PCR lasting about 7 to 11 cycles. MiXCR, applied by TCRdb to the 5' RACE reads, yields one record per CDR3 protein. The sample has around 800,000 distinct CDR3 sequences, about 42% seen once; the top ten hold about 21%. The sequenced sample was blood. The source of these receptors is a man in his sixties in good health.

This clonotype has only one observation. This rearrangement joins TRBV7-9 to TRBJ2-5, with TRBD2 matching over 9 bases. The assigned J gene may be wrong: the sequence end matches TRBJ2-7 better. Germline values: CDR1 SEHNR, CDR2 FQNEAQ (reference sequence). The CDR3 length is 15 residues. The CDR3 reads CASSWGLGGGDEQYF. Here the CDR3 DNA reads TGTGCCAGCAGCTGGGGCCTAGGCGGGGGGGACGAGCAGTACTTC.

This clonotype appeared a few times. CDR3 loop: CSVGLAGINYEQYF. Here the CDR3 DNA reads TGCAGCGTTGGACTAGCGGGGATTAATTACGAGCAGTACTTC. The chain is built from TRBV29-1 and TRBJ2-7; TRBD2 matches at 11 bases. The CDR3 contains 14 residues. J was trimmed by 4 bases and V by 4 bases; bases with no gene match: 6. Germline values: CDR1 SQVTM, CDR2 ANQGSEA.

The chain carries TRBV7-9 and TRBJ2-5, with TRBD1 as a possible D gene (6 bases). The germline CDR1 and CDR2 sequences are SEHNR and FQNEAQ (reference sequence). The V end was cut by 2 bases, the J end by 1 base, with 11 bases between. The CDR3 extends over 15 amino acids. CDR3 in amino acids: CASSLSSTGQETQYF. CDR3 coding DNA: TGTGCCAGCAGCTTATCTTCGACAGGCCAAGAGACCCAGTACTTC.

This clonotype was seen more than once but under ten times. The V gene is TRBV5-1, the J gene TRBJ2-3; 7 bases are shared with TRBD2. CDR3 size: 17 residues. J gave up 0 bases and V 0 bases, and 7 bases lay outside the gene matches. The germline gives CDR1 SGHRS, CDR2 YFSETQ. In DNA, the CDR3 is TGCGCCAGCAGCTTGGAGTTGCGGGGGTCTAGCACAGATACGCAGTATTTT. Translated, it gives CASSLELRGSSTDTQYF.

The chain combines TRBV15 with TRBJ2-5; D is perhaps TRBD1 (5 bases). Per the germline V gene, CDR1 is LNHNV and CDR2 is YYDKDF (reference sequence). This CDR3 contains 14 residues. V was clipped by 6 bases and J by 1 base, with 12 bases between them. CDR3 in amino acids: CATSSEDTQETQYF. In DNA, the CDR3 is TGTGCCACCAGTTCCGAGGACACCCAAGAGACCCAGTACTTC.

The CDR3: CASRRQGLLLETQYF. The CDR3 bases are TGTGCCAGCAGAAGACAGGGGCTGTTGTTGGAGACCCAGTACTTC. The V gene is TRBV6-2 or TRBV6-3, the J gene TRBJ2-5; 8 positions match TRBD1. The J segment lost 5 bases and the V segment lost 6 bases, leaving 11 bases of the junction unmatched. This CDR3 comprises 15 residues. Per germline, CDR1 MNHEY and CDR2 SVGEGT.

The V call is TRBV13, the J call TRBJ1-1; a possible D gene is TRBD1 (6 bases). Per the germline V gene, CDR1 is PRHDT and CDR2 is FYEKMQ (reference sequence). The CDR3 is 17 residues long. V lost 0 bases, J lost 1 base, and 15 bases lay in between. The CDR3 region has the DNA TGTGCCAGCAGCTTAGGCCTCAGGACAGCCGGGAACACTGAAGCTTTCTTT. It encodes CASSLGLRTAGNTEAFF.

This clonotype was picked up a small number of times. The chain uses TRBV6-1 and TRBJ2-3; D is possibly TRBD2 (6 bases). Trimming removed 9 bases from V and 2 bases from J, with 21 bases in between. This CDR3 has 16 residues. Per germline, CDR1 MNHNS and CDR2 SASEGT. CDR3: CASNYGTSPYTDTQYF. CDR3 nucleotide sequence: TGTGCCAGTAACTACGGGACTTCCCCGTACACAGATACGCAGTATTTT.

This sequence joins TRBV20-1 and TRBJ2-5; possibly TRBD1 for D (6 bases). The CDR3 sequence is 14 residues long. The germline gives CDR1 DFQATT, CDR2 SNEGSKA (reference sequence). The V end was cut by 5 bases, the J end by 4 bases, with 17 bases between. The CDR3 loop reads CSAGGRRTTETQYF. Written as DNA, the CDR3 is TGCAGTGCTGGGGGCCGGAGAACTACAGAGACCCAGTACTTC.

The rearrangement links TRBV6-2 or TRBV6-3 to TRBJ2-2, with a weak D call TRBD2 (5 bases). The CDR3 is 14 amino acids. V was pared by 7 bases and J by 7 bases, with 16 bases between. Germline V CDR1 and CDR2: MNHEY, SVGEGT. Here the CDR3 reads CASIGRPSGGELFF. The CDR3 coding sequence is TGTGCCAGCATAGGGAGACCATCGGGCGGGGAGCTGTTTTTT.

This clonotype was picked up many times. The chain couples TRBV5-1 to TRBJ2-5, with no clear D. The CDR3 sequence is 15 residues long. From germline, CDR1 is SGHRS and CDR2 YFSETQ. The V and J ends lost 4 bases and 1 base respectively, with 14 bases between them. The CDR3 nucleotides read TGCGCCAGCAGCCCCAGCCTCAAAACCCAAGAGACCCAGTACTTC. As protein: CASSPSLKTQETQYF.

The rearrangement uses TRBV29-1 and TRBJ2-1; D possibly corresponds to TRBD1 (6 bases). This CDR3 comprises 14 residues. V was cut by 4 bases and J by 1 base, with 11 bases left in between. Germline V gene lookup returns CDR1 SQVTM and CDR2 ANQGSEA. The CDR3 sequence: CSVAWGLSYNEQFF. The CDR3 DNA reads TGCAGCGTTGCGTGGGGGCTGTCCTACAATGAGCAGTTCTTC.

The chain combines TRBV6-5 with TRBJ2-7; the D gene is possibly TRBD2 (7 bases). CDR1 and CDR2 from the germline V gene are MNHEY and SVGAGI. Trimming shortened V by 2 bases and J by 4 bases, and 12 bases separated the two germline ends. The CDR3 has 14 residues. CDR3 in DNA: TGTGCCAGCAGTTACGGGGGGGCTGAATACGAGCAGTACTTC. Translating gives CASSYGGAEYEQYF.

Many counts were recorded for this clonotype. The chain recombines TRBV27 with TRBJ2-7, with D perhaps TRBD1 or TRBD2 (5 bases each). Trimming stripped 6 bases from V and 4 bases from J, with 13 bases between. The CDR3 consists of 13 residues. From germline, CDR1 is MNHEY and CDR2 SMNVEV (reference sequence). The CDR3 protein is CASSSRGSYEQYF. The CDR3 nucleotides are TGTGCCAGCAGCTCGAGGGGCAGTTACGAGCAGTACTTC.

The chain carries TRBV3-1 and TRBJ2-1; 10 nucleotides line up with TRBD2. Unmatched junction bases numbered 2, after V lost 2 bases and J lost 4 bases. Germline V gene data show CDR1 as LGHDT and CDR2 as YNNKEL (reference sequence). The CDR3 is 15 amino acids. This CDR3 is CASSQSGGEYNEQFF. As DNA, the CDR3 is TGTGCCAGCAGCCAAAGCGGGGGGGAATACAATGAGCAGTTCTTC.

The J gene is TRBJ1-2, the V gene TRBV6-5; D remains ambiguous. Between the trimmed V and J ends, which lost 9 bases and 5 bases, there was a span of 10 bases. CDR1 and CDR2 from the germline V gene are MNHEY and SVGAGI. The CDR3 has 11 residues. Here the CDR3 reads CASGAGYGYTF. In DNA form, the CDR3 reads TGTGCCAGTGGCGCAGGATATGGCTACACCTTC.

V and J are TRBV4-3 and TRBJ2-4; D assignment may be TRBD1 or TRBD2 (5 bases each). Per germline, CDR1 LGHNA and CDR2 YSLEER. The CDR3 consists of 16 residues. With 1 base removed from V and 0 bases from J, the gap between germline ends came to 10 bases. The CDR3 spells CASSQAPGTAKNIQYF. The CDR3 DNA is TGCGCCAGCAGCCAAGCGCCCGGGACAGCCAAAAACATTCAGTACTTC.

The chain recombines TRBV29-1 with TRBJ1-2, with 8 bases fitting TRBD1. This CDR3 region has 15 residues. V was clipped by 2 bases and J by 6 bases; unmatched bases: 11. Germline V gene data show CDR1 as SQVTM and CDR2 as ANQGSEA. CDR3 DNA: TGCAGCGTTGAACCCAATGGACAGGGCATACATGGCTACACCTTC. Amino acid sequence: CSVEPNGQGIHGYTF. Full variable domain (missing parts from reference TRBV29-1 and TRBJ1-2): SAVISQKPSRDICQRGTSLTIQCQVDSQVTMMFWYRQQPGQSLTLIATANQGSEATYESGFVIDKFPISRPNLTFSTLTVSNMSPEDSSIYLCSVEPNGQGIHGYTFGSGTRLTVV.

The genes are TRBV29-1 and TRBJ2-1, with unresolved D. V was cut by 6 bases and J by 0 bases, with 15 bases left in between. Germline V gives CDR1 SQVTM, CDR2 ANQGSEA. CDR3 length: 15 residues. CDR3 amino acids: CSVGLISSSYNEQFF. As DNA, the CDR3 is TGCAGCGTCGGATTGATCTCGAGCTCCTACAATGAGCAGTTCTTC.

The CDR3 bases are TGCGCCAGCAGCCAAGAGGGCTGGGACTTCCTTCAGTTCTTC. Translating it yields CASSQEGWDFLQFF. The chain uses TRBV4-1 and TRBJ2-1, with a possible D match to TRBD2 (6 bases). Germline-derived CDR1 and CDR2 are MGHRA and YSYEKL. The CDR3 spans 14 residues. The V gene lost 0 bases and the J gene lost 13 bases, with 16 bases spanning the gap.

The V call is TRBV12-3 or TRBV12-4, the J call TRBJ1-2; possibly TRBD1 for D (5 bases). The CDR3 is 14 amino acids. V was clipped by 5 bases and J by 7 bases, with 17 bases between them. Written as DNA, the CDR3 is TGTGCCAGCAGTCCAGGCGGGGGTCGAGGTGGCTACACCTTC. Translation: CASSPGGGRGGYTF.

Of note for this clonotype: A read error may explain this, as a much larger clone is one base away. This chain uses TRBV29-1 with TRBJ2-1, with D unclear. Per the germline V gene, CDR1 is SQVTM and CDR2 is ANQGSEA. CDR3 length: 11 residues. V was pared by 7 bases and J by 7 bases, with 11 bases between. The CDR3 DNA is TGCAGCGGTGGAGTACGGAATGAGCAGTTCTTC. Translated: CSGGVRNEQFF.

This clonotype turned up a few times. DNA of the CDR3: TGTGCCAGCAGCTTATATAGATCTGCGGGCTCCTATAATTCACCCCTCCACTTT. Residues: CASSLYRSAGSYNSPLHF. This rearrangement joins TRBV7-9 to TRBJ1-6, with D uncertain. From germline, CDR1 is SEHNR and CDR2 FQNEAQ (reference sequence). CDR3 length: 18 residues. Between the trimmed V and J ends, which lost 2 bases and 0 bases, there was a span of 14 bases.

This clonotype was seen only a few times. This chain uses TRBV27 with TRBJ2-1; TRBD1 agrees at 10 bases. CDR1 and CDR2 (germline): MNHEY, SMNVEV (reference sequence). The CDR3 extends over 16 amino acids. With 0 bases clipped from V and 6 bases from J, the junction kept 5 bases outside the gene matches. The CDR3 DNA sequence: TGTGCCAGCAGTTTATCCACCGGGACAGGGGTCAATGAGCAGTTCTTC. It yields the protein CASSLSTGTGVNEQFF.